This TCR beta chain was identified during a study of blood T cell repertoires in COVID-19. Two consecutive negative NP/OP PCR tests, clearance, or resolved symptoms defined Cohort 3 recovery. Per the germline V gene, CDR1 is LNHNV and CDR2 is YYDKDF (reference sequence). This CDR3 has 17 residues. Trimming at V came to 5 bases and at J to 5 bases, leaving 14 bases not matched to a gene. As processed by the authors: How many nucleated cells were present was estimated from reference gene primer amplification. Assay used: immunoSEQ multiplex PCR; TCRdb lists only in-frame clones, some missing. The V and J calls and clone size come from that table; D and trimming were worked out from the DNA. Among a few hundred thousand clones listed, more than 85% were seen once.

The material sequenced was PBMCs or T cells enriched from blood (not recorded which). The chain has TRBV15 and TRBJ1-4; 7 bases map to TRBD1. The receptor comes from a woman aged 25-40 years who had recovered from COVID-19. The CDR3 region is CATSEVLYRGRNEKLFF. The CDR3 bases are TGTGCCACCAGCGAGGTCCTCTACAGGGGCAGAAATGAAAAACTGTTTTTT.